This T cell receptor (beta chain) emerged from a study of blood T cells in healthy people across ages. The CDR3 extends over 17 amino acids. Germline assignment: CDR1 KGHDR and CDR2 SFDVKD. A word on this clonotype: A read error may produce the germline difference seen at one junction end.

Through a sample-barcoded 5' primer and a J-beta primer mix, a second PCR was run for roughly 6 to 12 cycles. Each of the samples gave a minimum of 2.5 million paired-end reads that contained CDR3. TCRdb fed the 5' RACE reads into MiXCR, producing one record per CDR3 protein. In the table there are approximately 960,000 distinct CDR3 sequences, roughly 29% of which are singletons. This sample was shared with a second study, whose subject was T cells of mothers and their children. That source reports: The donors comprised about 6 children and their three healthy Caucasian mothers. Biologically related mothers and children overlapped slightly more than unrelated pairs, a non-significant difference.

The genes are TRBV24-1 and TRBJ2-1, with D perhaps matching TRBD1 (5 bases). Specimen: blood. This receptor was taken from a woman between 35 and 50 years old in good health. The CDR3 sequence is CATCDPSVAGTYNEQFF. CDR3 sequence (DNA): TGTGCCACCTGTGATCCGTCGGTGGCAGGGACCTACAATGAGCAGTTCTTC.